This T cell receptor (beta chain) was captured by sequencing in a study of T cells in Graves' hyperthyroidism and ophthalmopathy. Whole-study findings and limits: For ophthalmopathy, model prediction preceded onset by a median 6.5 months. Ophthalmopathy and stable hyperthyroidism were told apart by a 13 V-J model. Most clonotypes that expanded in the thyroid above 0.001 also showed up in blood.

This clonotype occurred a few times. Its specificity is not known. A Clinical Activity Score of at least 3, a NOSPECS grade of at least 4 and a duration under 3 months were recorded in the ophthalmopathy patients. Using RNA transcripts as the source, TCR beta CDR3 regions were amplified. Using the HTBI primer set, a first-round RT-PCR was run on the TCR CDR3. TCRdb recomputed calls from the multiplex PCR reads with MiXCR, one row per CDR3 protein. The table has around 610,000 distinct CDR3 sequences, roughly 15% seen once. V was cut by 2 bases and J by 2 bases, with 7 bases left in between. This CDR3 is 15 amino acids long. The V gene's germline CDR1 is LNHDA and CDR2 SQIVND (reference sequence).

The rearrangement uses TRBV19 and TRBJ2-6; D might be TRBD1 (6 bases). Sample: blood. The receptor was derived from a woman aged 40 to 50 with Graves' ophthalmopathy. The chain's CDR3 is CASSIRTAGANVLTF. In nucleotides, the CDR3 is TGTGCCAGTAGTATACGGACAGCTGGGGCCAACGTCCTGACTTTC.